This paragraph reports one TCR beta chain. Germline assignment: CDR1 SNHLY and CDR2 FYNNEI. Germline trimming cut 6 bases from V and 10 bases from J; bases unmatched to any gene: 6. This CDR3 region has 14 residues. The data originate from a study of blood T cell repertoires in COVID-19. The method was immunoSEQ multiplex PCR; TCRdb's version includes in-frame clones alone and lacks a portion of them. The sample consists of roughly 76,000 clones, about four fifths of them appearing once. This receptor was taken from a human donor in a cohort sampled during active COVID-19. V and J are TRBV2 and TRBJ2-1; 13 bases line up with TRBD2. The sequenced sample was peripheral blood. CDR3 bases: TGTGCCAGCAGAAAGGGACTAGCGGGAAGGGAGCAGTTCTTC. It is translated as CASRKGLAGREQFF.